This TCR beta chain was sequenced during a study of a mutant IDH1 vaccine in newly diagnosed glioma. Study-level background: Patients in the study were vaccinated eight times, receiving shots in weeks 1, 3, 5, 7, 11, 15, 19 and 23. Vaccine dosing followed radiotherapy by 4-6 weeks, or accompanied temozolomide cycles. Study results and caveats: Of all patients, approximately 93% showed vaccine-induced immune responses.

The table came from immunoSEQ multiplex PCR; TCRdb's copy has only in-frame clones and leaves some out. Among tens of thousands of clones listed, approximately 83% were seen once. Trimming left V 2 bases short and J 5 bases short, with 7 bases between. CDR3 length equals 12 residues. CDR1 and CDR2 (germline): SGHNT, YYREEE (reference sequence). With regard to this clone: Its antigen is as yet unknown.

Time point defined: week 5, during vaccination. A 20-mer mutant IDH1 peptide at 300 ug was injected subcutaneously with topical imiquimod. Tumors from donors were new WHO grade 3 or 4 IDH1-mutant astrocytomas with ATRX loss. The sequence came from a young man with glioma. The J gene is TRBJ1-1, the V gene TRBV5-4; D is ambiguous. The sequenced sample was PBMCs, obtained from a glioma patient whose treatment included an IDH1 peptide vaccine. CDR3 loop: CASSFPGTEAFF. The CDR3 DNA sequence: TGTGCCAGCAGCTTTCCGGGGACTGAAGCTTTCTTT.